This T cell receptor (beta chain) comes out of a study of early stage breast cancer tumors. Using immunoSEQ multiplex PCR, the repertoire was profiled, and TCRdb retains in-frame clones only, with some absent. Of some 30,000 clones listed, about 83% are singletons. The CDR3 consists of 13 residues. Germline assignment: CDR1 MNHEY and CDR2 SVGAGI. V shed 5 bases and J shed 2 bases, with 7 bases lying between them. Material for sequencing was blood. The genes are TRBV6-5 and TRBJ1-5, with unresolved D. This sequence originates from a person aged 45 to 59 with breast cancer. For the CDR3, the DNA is TGTGCCAGCAGTCAAATCGGCAATCAGCCCCAGCATTTT. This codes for CASSQIGNQPQHF.